The 18 T cell receptor beta chains given below trace back to one sample, sequenced in a study of regulatory T cells in long-lasting Graves disease. Time point indicated: newly diagnosed GD, antithyroid drugs for less than 3 months. After RNA was extracted from PBMCs, the TCR library was made from it. Investigators prepared the TCR beta libraries by applying iRepertoire HTBI primers and Arm-PCR of CDR3 regions. TCRdb re-called the multiplex PCR reads with MiXCR, one entry per CDR3 protein. The sample yields about 430,000 distinct CDR3 sequences, about 15% seen once. The same specimen was also included in a second study, on T cells in Graves' hyperthyroidism and ophthalmopathy.

Material: peripheral blood mononuclear cells (PBMCs), obtained at new diagnosis, from a patient treated with antithyroid drugs. The receptors stem from a woman aged 40 to 49 with Graves disease.

This clonotype was recorded at least ten times. The chain employs TRBV5-1 and TRBJ2-3, with D unresolved. Trimming removed 2 bases at V and 3 bases at J, with 13 bases between. Germline assignment: CDR1 SGHRS and CDR2 YFSETQ. This CDR3 spans 15 amino acids. In nucleotides, the CDR3 is TGCGCCAGCAGCTTCGCTATAGGCGGTACAGATACGCAGTATTTT. Its translation is CASSFAIGGTDTQYF.

The sample holds a few counts of this clonotype. This chain uses TRBV7-9 with TRBJ1-5; a weak D match, TRBD1 (6 bases). This CDR3 contains 13 residues. With 5 bases removed from V and 5 bases from J, the gap between germline ends came to 10 bases. Germline V CDR1 and CDR2: SEHNR, FQNEAQ (reference sequence). CDR3 nucleotides: TGTGCCAGCAGCCAAGGGGGGTATCAGCCCCAGCATTTT. It encodes CASSQGGYQPQHF.

This clonotype was seen a handful of times. This chain connects TRBV4-3 to TRBJ2-5; D may match TRBD1 or TRBD2 (5 bases each). The CDR3 has 15 residues. CDR1 is LGHNA and CDR2 is YSLEER in the germline V gene. The V and J ends lost 4 bases and 1 base respectively, with 13 bases between them. Written as DNA, the CDR3 is TGCGCCAGCAGCCGCCGGGACGCCCTCCAAGAGACCCAGTACTTC. Protein product: CASSRRDALQETQYF.

This clonotype was observed many times. The gene calls are TRBV20-1 and TRBJ2-7; the match to TRBD2 covers 10 bases. This CDR3 is built from 15 residues. CDR1 and CDR2 (germline): DFQATT, SNEGSKA (reference sequence). The J segment lost 1 base and the V segment lost 3 bases, leaving 6 bases of the junction unmatched. The CDR3 nucleotides are TGCAGTGCTAGTAGCGGGAGGTCCCCATCCTACGAGCAGTACTTC. Amino acids: CSASSGRSPSYEQYF.

The chain recombines TRBV3-1 with TRBJ2-1, with 12 bases identical to TRBD2. The CDR3 covers 16 residues. Germline CDR1 and CDR2: LGHDT and YNNKEL (reference sequence). With 1 base clipped from V and 4 bases from J, the junction kept 2 bases outside the gene matches. The CDR3 region has the DNA TGTGCCAGCAGCCAAGGGACTAGCGGGACATACAATGAGCAGTTCTTC. Residues: CASSQGTSGTYNEQFF.

The sample holds a few counts of this clonotype. The CDR3 nucleotides are TGCAGTGCTAGAGAGACTAGCTCCTACGAGCAGTACTTC. Residues: CSARETSSYEQYF. The rearrangement links TRBV20-1 to TRBJ2-7; tentatively, D is TRBD2 (6 bases). CDR1 and CDR2 from the germline V gene are DFQATT and SNEGSKA (reference sequence). The germline V and J ends were trimmed by 0 bases and 0 bases, with 6 bases remaining between them. The CDR3 loop spans 13 amino acids.

V usage is TRBV5-1 and J usage is TRBJ2-1; 7 bases are a match to TRBD2. The CDR3 is 14 amino acids. CDR1 SGHRS and CDR2 YFSETQ come from the germline V gene. After removal of 0 bases from V and 9 bases from J, the junction contained 6 bases not matched to a gene. The chain's CDR3 is CASSLAGGRPEQFF. CDR3 nucleotides: TGCGCCAGCAGCTTGGCGGGAGGCCGGCCTGAGCAGTTCTTC.

At least ten counts were recorded for this clonotype. The CDR3 bases are TGTGCCAGCAGTGAAGCGGCGGGGAACACTGAAGCTTTCTTT. Translated: CASSEAAGNTEAFF. The chain links TRBV6-1 to TRBJ1-1; no reliable D call. CDR1 and CDR2 (germline): MNHNS, SASEGT. V lost 0 bases and J 1 base, leaving 6 bases between the germline ends. The CDR3 is 14 amino acids.

V and J are TRBV28 and TRBJ1-2; D unclear. CDR1 is MDHEN and CDR2 is SYDVKM in the germline V gene. This CDR3 comprises 13 residues. The V end lost 5 bases, the J end lost 2 bases, and 9 bases lay between the germline ends. CDR3 in DNA: TGTGCCAGCAGTCCCGGGATAAACTATGGCTACACCTTC. Protein product: CASSPGINYGYTF.

V is TRBV9 and J is TRBJ2-1; D remains unclear. Germline V lookup: CDR1 SGDLS, CDR2 YYNGEE. V was cut by 0 bases and J by 12 bases, with 10 bases left in between. CDR3 length: 12 amino acids. The CDR3 sequence: CASSVDLSRQFF. In DNA, the CDR3 is TGTGCCAGCAGCGTAGATCTCTCCCGGCAGTTCTTC.

The chain combines TRBV20-1 with TRBJ1-6; D might be TRBD1 (5 bases). V was cut by 2 bases and J by 5 bases, with 10 bases left in between. CDR1 and CDR2 from the germline V gene are DFQATT and SNEGSKA (reference sequence). The CDR3 is 14 residues long. CDR3 bases: TGCAGTGCTAGACTCGACAGCAATAATTCACCCCTCCACTTT. Protein product: CSARLDSNNSPLHF.

At least ten counts were recorded for this clonotype. The rearrangement uses TRBV30 and TRBJ2-6, with 7 bases lining up with TRBD2. V shed 0 bases and J 2 bases; nucleotides not matched to a gene: 1. Germline lookup yields CDR1 GTSNPN and CDR2 SVGIG (reference sequence). The CDR3 totals 15 residues. The CDR3 DNA follows: TGTGCCTGGAGTGTAAGCGGGACTGGGGCCAACGTCCTGACTTTC. Residues: CAWSVSGTGANVLTF. The full variable domain, its missing parts supplied by reference TRBV30 and TRBJ2-6, is SQTIHQWPATLVQPVGSPLSLECTVEGTSNPNLYWYRQAAGRGLQLLFYSVGIGQISSEVPQNLSASRPQDRQFILSSKKLLLSDSGFYLCAWSVSGTGANVLTFGAGSRLTVL.

This clonotype was recorded a few times. The chain joins TRBV10-2 to TRBJ2-3; no reliable D call. Per germline, CDR1 WSHSY and CDR2 SAAADI. Trimming pared 7 bases from V and 1 base from J, leaving 6 bases between. The CDR3 covers 12 residues. The CDR3 region is CASKSGTDTQYF. CDR3 bases: TGCGCCAGCAAGAGCGGCACAGATACGCAGTATTTT.

This clonotype was recorded at least ten times. The chain is built from TRBV9 and TRBJ2-7, with TRBD1 matching over 7 bases. CDR1 and CDR2 from the germline V gene are SGDLS and YYNGEE. V lost 3 bases to trimming and J lost 2 bases; unmatched junction nucleotides: 8. There are 15 residues in the CDR3. CDR3 region: CASSGDRDRTYEQYF. The CDR3 DNA sequence: TGTGCCAGCAGCGGTGACCGGGACAGAACCTACGAGCAGTACTTC.

In this sample, this clonotype turned up many times. J is TRBJ2-5 and V is TRBV7-3, with TRBD1 as a possible D gene (5 bases). Trimming shortened V by 6 bases and J by 2 bases, and 22 bases separated the two germline ends. CDR1 is SGHTA, CDR2 FQGTGA, per germline. The CDR3 covers 17 residues. CDR3 amino acids: CASSQGFGHTEQETQYF. CDR3 in DNA: TGTGCCAGCAGTCAAGGATTCGGACACACCGAACAAGAGACCCAGTACTTC. The full variable domain, completed using reference TRBV7-3 and TRBJ2-5, is GAGVSQTPSNKVTEKGKYVELRCDPISGHTALYWYRQSLGQGPEFLIYFQGTGAADDSGLPNDRFFAVRPEGSVSTLKIQRTERGDSAVYLCASSQGFGHTEQETQYFGPGTRLLVL.

This clonotype was seen many times. V gene TRBV6-1 combines with J gene TRBJ2-5, with D perhaps TRBD2 (6 bases). V was cut by 5 bases and J by 5 bases, with 18 bases left in between. The V gene's germline CDR1 is MNHNS and CDR2 SASEGT. This CDR3 contains 15 residues. CDR3 DNA: TGTGCCAGCAGTACCAGTGGAGGGCTGGGGGAGACCCAGTACTTC. Its translation is CASSTSGGLGETQYF.

Worth noting for this clonotype: One base separates it from a far larger clone, so it is likely a read error. This is likely a read error, given that the CDR3 carries no conserved phenylalanine or tryptophan at its end. The rearrangement joins TRBV12-3 or TRBV12-4 to TRBJ1-1, with TRBD1 as a possible D gene (5 bases). The V end was cut by 6 bases, the J end by 0 bases, with 14 bases between. CDR3 size: 15 residues. CDR3 in amino acids: CASSYDSHMNTEAFS. The CDR3 nucleotides are TGTGCCAGCAGCTACGACAGTCACATGAACACTGAAGCTTTCTCT.

The chain joins TRBV24-1 to TRBJ2-1; the match to TRBD2 covers 7 bases. The CDR3 covers 14 residues. Looked up from germline, CDR1 is KGHDR and CDR2 is SFDVKD. The trim removed 5 bases at V and 3 bases at J, leaving 3 bases unmatched. CDR3 sequence: CATSGGRGYNEQFF. The DNA for the CDR3 is TGTGCCACCAGTGGTGGGAGGGGCTACAATGAGCAGTTCTTC.